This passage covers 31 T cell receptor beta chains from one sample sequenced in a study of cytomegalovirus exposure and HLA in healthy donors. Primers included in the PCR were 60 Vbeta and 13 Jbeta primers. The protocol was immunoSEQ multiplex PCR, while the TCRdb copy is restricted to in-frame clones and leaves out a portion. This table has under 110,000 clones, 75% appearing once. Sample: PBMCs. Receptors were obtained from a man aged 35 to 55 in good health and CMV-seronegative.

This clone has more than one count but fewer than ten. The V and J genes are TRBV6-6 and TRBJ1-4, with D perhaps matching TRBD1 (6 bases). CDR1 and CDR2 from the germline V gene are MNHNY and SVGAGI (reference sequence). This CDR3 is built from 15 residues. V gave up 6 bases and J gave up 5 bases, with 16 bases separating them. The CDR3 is CASRNQGHMNEKLFF. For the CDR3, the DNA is TGTGCCAGCAGGAATCAGGGACATATGAATGAAAAACTGTTTTTT.

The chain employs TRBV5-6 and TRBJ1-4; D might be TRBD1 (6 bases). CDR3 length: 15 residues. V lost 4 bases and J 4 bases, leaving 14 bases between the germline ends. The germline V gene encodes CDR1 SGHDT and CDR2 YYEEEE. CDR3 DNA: TGTGCCAGCAGCAGCAAGACAGGCTATAATGAAAAACTGTTTTTT. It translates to CASSSKTGYNEKLFF.

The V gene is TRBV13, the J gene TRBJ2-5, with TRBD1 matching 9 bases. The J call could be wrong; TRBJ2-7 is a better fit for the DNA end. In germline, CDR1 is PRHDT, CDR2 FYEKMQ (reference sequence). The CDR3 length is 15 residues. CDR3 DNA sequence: TGTGCCAGCAGTTATCAGGGACAGGGCTTCTACGAGCAGTACTTC. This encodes CASSYQGQGFYEQYF.

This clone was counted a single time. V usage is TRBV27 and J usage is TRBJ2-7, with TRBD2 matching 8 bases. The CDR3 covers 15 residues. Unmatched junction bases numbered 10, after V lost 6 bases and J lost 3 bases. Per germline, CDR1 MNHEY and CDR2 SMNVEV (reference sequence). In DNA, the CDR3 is TGTGCCAGCAGCCCCTTTCCGAGCGGGGGCTACGAGCAGTACTTC. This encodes CASSPFPSGGYEQYF.

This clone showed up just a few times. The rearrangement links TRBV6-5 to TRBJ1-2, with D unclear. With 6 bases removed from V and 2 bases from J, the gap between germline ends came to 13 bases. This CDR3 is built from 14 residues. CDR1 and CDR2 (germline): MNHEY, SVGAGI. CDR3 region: CASSYGRLNYGYTF. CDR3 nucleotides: TGTGCCAGCAGCTACGGGCGCTTAAACTATGGCTACACCTTC.

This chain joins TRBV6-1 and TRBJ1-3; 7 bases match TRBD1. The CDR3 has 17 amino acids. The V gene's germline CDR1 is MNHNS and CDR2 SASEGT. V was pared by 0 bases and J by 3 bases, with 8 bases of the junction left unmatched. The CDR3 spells CASSEALRQGRGNTIYF. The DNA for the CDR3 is TGTGCCAGCAGTGAAGCGCTTCGACAGGGACGTGGAAACACCATATATTTT.

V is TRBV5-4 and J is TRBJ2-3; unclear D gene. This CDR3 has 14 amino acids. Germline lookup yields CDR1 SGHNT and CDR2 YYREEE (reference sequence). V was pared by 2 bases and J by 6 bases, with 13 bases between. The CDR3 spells CASSFVGVGDTQYF. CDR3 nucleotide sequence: TGTGCCAGCAGCTTCGTGGGCGTTGGGGATACGCAGTATTTT. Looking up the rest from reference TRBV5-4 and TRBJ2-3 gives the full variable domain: ETGVTQSPTHLIKTRGQQVTLRCSSQSGHNTVSWYQQALGQGPQFIFQYYREEENGRGNFPPRFSGLQFPNYSSELNVNALELDDSALYLCASSFVGVGDTQYFGPGTRLTVL.

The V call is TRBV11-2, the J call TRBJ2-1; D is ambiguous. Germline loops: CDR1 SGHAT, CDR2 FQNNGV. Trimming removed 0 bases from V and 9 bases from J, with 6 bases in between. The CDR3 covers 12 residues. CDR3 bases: TGTGCCAGCAGCTTAGACGGGTTTGAGCAGTTCTTC. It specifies CASSLDGFEQFF.

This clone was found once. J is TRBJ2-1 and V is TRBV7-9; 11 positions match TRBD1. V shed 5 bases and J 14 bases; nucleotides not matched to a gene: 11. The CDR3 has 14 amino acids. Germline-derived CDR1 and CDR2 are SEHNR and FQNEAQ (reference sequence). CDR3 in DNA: TGTGCCAGCAGCCTACTACAACCGGGACAGGGGGAGTTCTTC. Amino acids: CASSLLQPGQGEFF.

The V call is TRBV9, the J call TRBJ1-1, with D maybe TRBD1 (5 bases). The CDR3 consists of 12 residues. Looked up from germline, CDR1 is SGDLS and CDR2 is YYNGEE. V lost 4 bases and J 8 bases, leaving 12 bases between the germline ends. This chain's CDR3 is CASSRGEGEAFF. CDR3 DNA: TGTGCCAGCAGCCGAGGGGAGGGGGAAGCTTTCTTT.

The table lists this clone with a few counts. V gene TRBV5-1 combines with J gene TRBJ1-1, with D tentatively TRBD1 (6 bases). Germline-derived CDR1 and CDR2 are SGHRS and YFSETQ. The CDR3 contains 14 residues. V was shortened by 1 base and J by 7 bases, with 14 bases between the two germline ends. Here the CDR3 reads CASSLSTGRGEAFF. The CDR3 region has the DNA TGCGCCAGCAGCTTGAGTACAGGGCGCGGTGAAGCTTTCTTT.

As DNA, the CDR3 is TGTGCCACCAGCAGAGATCGACTAGCGGGGGGAGGCCCCTACGAGCAGTACTTC. This translates into CATSRDRLAGGGPYEQYF. The chain carries TRBV15 and TRBJ2-7, with 13 bases aligning to TRBD2. Unmatched junction bases numbered 7, after V lost 0 bases and J lost 2 bases. Germline assignment: CDR1 LNHNV and CDR2 YYDKDF (reference sequence). This CDR3 has 18 residues.

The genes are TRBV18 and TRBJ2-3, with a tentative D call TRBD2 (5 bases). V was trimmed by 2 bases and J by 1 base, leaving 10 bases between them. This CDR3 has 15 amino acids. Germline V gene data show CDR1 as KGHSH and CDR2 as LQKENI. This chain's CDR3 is CASSPVGAGTDTQYF. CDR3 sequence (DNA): TGTGCCAGCTCACCAGTCGGAGCGGGCACAGATACGCAGTATTTT.

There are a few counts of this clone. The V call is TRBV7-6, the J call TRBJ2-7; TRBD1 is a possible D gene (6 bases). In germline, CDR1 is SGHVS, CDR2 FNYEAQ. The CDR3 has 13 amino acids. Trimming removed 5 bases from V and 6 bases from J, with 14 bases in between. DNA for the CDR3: TGTGCCAGCAGCGCCCGACAGGACAGCGAGCAGTACTTC. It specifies CASSARQDSEQYF.

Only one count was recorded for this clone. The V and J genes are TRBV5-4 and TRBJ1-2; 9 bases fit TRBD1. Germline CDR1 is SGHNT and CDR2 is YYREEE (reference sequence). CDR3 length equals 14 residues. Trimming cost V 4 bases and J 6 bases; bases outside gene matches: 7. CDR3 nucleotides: TGTGCCAGCAGCCGGGACAGGGAAGTGCATGGCTACACCTTC. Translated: CASSRDREVHGYTF.

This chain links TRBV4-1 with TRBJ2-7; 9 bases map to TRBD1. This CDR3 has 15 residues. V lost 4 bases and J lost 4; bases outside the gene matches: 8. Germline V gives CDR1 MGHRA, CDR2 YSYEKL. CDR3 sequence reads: CASSPWTGDRYEQYF. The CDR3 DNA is TGCGCCAGCAGCCCCTGGACAGGGGATAGGTACGAGCAGTACTTC.

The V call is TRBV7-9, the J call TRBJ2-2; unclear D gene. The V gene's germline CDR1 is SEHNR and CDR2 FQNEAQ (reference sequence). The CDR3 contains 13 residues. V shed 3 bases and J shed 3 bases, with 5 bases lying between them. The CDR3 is CASSLTHTGELFF. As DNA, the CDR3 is TGTGCCAGCAGCTTGACTCACACCGGGGAGCTGTTTTTT.

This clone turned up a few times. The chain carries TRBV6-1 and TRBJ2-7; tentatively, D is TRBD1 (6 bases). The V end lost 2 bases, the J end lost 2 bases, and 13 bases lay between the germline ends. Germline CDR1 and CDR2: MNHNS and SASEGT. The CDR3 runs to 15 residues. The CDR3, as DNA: TGTGCCAGCAGTGAAAGAGCAGGGGAAGCCTACGAGCAGTACTTC. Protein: CASSERAGEAYEQYF.

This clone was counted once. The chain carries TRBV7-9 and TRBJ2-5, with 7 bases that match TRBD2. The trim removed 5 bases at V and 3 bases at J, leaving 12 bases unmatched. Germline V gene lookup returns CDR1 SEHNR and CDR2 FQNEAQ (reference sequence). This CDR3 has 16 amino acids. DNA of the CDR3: TGTGCCAGCAGCCCCGACCCTAGCGGTGGGAAAGAGACCCAGTACTTC. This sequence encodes CASSPDPSGGKETQYF.

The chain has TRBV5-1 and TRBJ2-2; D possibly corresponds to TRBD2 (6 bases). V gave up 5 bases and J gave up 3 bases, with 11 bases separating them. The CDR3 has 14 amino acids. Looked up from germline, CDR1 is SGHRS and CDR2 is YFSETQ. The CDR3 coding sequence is TGCGCCAGCAGGAGTGGAGGGCACACCGGGGAGCTGTTTTTT. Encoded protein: CASRSGGHTGELFF.

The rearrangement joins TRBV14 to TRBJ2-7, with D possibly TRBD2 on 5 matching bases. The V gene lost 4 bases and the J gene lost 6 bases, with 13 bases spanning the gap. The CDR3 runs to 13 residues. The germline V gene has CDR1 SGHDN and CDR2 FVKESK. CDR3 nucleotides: TGTGCCAGCAGCCCGGGAAGAGGCGCCGAGCAGTACTTC. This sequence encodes CASSPGRGAEQYF.

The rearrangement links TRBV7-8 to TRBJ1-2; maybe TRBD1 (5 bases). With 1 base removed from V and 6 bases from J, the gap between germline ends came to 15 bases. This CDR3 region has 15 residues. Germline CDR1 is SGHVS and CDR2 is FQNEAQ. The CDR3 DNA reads TGTGCCAGCAGCTTAGGGGTTTCGCGGGGCGATGGCTACACCTTC. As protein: CASSLGVSRGDGYTF. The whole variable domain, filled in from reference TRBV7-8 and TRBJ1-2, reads GAGVSQSPRYKVAKRGQDVALRCDPISGHVSLFWYQQALGQGPEFLTYFQNEAQLDKSGLPSDRFFAERPEGSVSTLKIQRTQQEDSAVYLCASSLGVSRGDGYTFGSGTRLTVV.

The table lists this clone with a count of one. The CDR3 reads CASRATGGPEGYTF. The CDR3 DNA reads TGCGCCAGCAGGGCTACAGGGGGACCAGAGGGCTACACCTTC. The chain combines TRBV5-1 with TRBJ1-2, with 8 bases matching TRBD1. CDR1 is SGHRS, CDR2 YFSETQ, per germline. The V and J ends lost 5 bases and 8 bases, in that order; junction bases with no gene match: 11. The CDR3 runs 14 residues.

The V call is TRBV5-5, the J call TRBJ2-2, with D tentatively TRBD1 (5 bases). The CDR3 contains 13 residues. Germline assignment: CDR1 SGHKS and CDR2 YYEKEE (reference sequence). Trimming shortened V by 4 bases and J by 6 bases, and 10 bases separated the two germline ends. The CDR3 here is CASSLGVAGELFF. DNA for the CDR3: TGTGCCAGCAGCCTAGGGGTAGCCGGGGAGCTGTTTTTT.

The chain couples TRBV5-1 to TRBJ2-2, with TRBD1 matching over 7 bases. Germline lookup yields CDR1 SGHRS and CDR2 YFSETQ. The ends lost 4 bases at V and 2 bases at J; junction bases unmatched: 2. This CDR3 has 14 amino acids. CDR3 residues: CASSTGVNTGELFF. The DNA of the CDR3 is TGCGCCAGCAGCACAGGGGTAAACACCGGGGAGCTGTTTTTT.

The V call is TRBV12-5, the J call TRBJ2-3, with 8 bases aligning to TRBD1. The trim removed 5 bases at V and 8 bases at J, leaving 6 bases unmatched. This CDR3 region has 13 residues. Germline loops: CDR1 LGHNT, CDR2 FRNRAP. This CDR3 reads CASGGDRLSTQYF. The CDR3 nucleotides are TGTGCTAGTGGTGGGGACAGGTTGAGTACGCAGTATTTT.

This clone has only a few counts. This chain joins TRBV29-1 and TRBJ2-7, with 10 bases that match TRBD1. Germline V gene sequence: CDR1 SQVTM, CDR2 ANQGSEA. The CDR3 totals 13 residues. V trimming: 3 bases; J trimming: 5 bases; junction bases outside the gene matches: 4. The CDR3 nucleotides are TGCAGCGTTGAGCGGGACAGGGGCAACGAGCAGTACTTC. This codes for CSVERDRGNEQYF.

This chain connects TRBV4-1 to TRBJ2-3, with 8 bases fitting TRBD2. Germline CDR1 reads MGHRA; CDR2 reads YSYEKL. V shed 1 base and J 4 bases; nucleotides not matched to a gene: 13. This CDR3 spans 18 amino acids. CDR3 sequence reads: CASSQGMRGARVADTQYF. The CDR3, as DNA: TGCGCCAGCAGCCAAGGGATGCGGGGGGCCCGAGTGGCAGATACGCAGTATTTT.

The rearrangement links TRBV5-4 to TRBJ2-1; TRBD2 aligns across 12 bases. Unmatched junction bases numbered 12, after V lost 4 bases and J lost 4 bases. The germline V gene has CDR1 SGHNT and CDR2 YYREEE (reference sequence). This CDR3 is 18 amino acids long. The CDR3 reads CASSQPGLAGSKYNEQFF. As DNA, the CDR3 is TGTGCCAGCAGCCAACCGGGACTAGCGGGCTCTAAATACAATGAGCAGTTCTTC.

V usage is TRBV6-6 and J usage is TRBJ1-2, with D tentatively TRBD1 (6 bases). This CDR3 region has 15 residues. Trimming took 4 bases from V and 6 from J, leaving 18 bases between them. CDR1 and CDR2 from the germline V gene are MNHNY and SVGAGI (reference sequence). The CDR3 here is CASSFQDSGPHGYTF. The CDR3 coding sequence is TGTGCCAGCAGTTTCCAGGACAGCGGCCCTCATGGCTACACCTTC.

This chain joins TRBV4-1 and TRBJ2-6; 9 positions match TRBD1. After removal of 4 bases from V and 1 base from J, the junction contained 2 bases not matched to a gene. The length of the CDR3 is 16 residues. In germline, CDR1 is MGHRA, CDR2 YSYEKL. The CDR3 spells CASSPDRGSGANVLTF. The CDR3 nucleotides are TGCGCCAGCAGCCCGGACAGGGGATCTGGGGCCAACGTCCTGACTTTC.